The 32 T cell receptor beta chains below were found in one sample sequenced in a study of blood T cell repertoires in COVID-19. The repertoire was sequenced with immunoSEQ multiplex PCR; TCRdb's copy has only in-frame clones and lacks some. The table shows fewer than 350,000 clones, with roughly 90% occurring only once. Source material: peripheral blood. These receptors were taken from a woman aged 70-85 years with COVID-19, enrolled during active disease.

The chain carries TRBV2 and TRBJ2-1; D is unclear. CDR3 length: 15 amino acids. V shed 7 bases and J shed 0 bases, with 13 bases lying between them. The V gene's germline CDR1 is SNHLY and CDR2 FYNNEI. CDR3 DNA: TGTGCCAGCACCCCATTACAGAGCTCCTACAATGAGCAGTTCTTC. It codes for CASTPLQSSYNEQFF.

Concerning this clone: The germline gene is not matched at one end of the junction; a read error may be the cause. V gene TRBV7-6 combines with J gene TRBJ2-7, with 7 bases that match TRBD1. This CDR3 is built from 11 residues. Germline V CDR1 and CDR2: SGHVS, FNYEAQ. The CDR3: CASSRTGEPRF. CDR3 in DNA: TGTGCCAGCAGCCGAACAGGGGAGCCTCGATTC.

The V call is TRBV5-1, the J call TRBJ2-3; possible D gene TRBD2, 5 bases. The CDR3 has 15 amino acids. The germline gives CDR1 SGHRS, CDR2 YFSETQ. Trimming left V 3 bases short and J 2 bases short, with 13 bases between. CDR3 amino acids: CASSSEGYSTDTQYF. As DNA, the CDR3 is TGCGCCAGCAGCTCCGAGGGCTATTCCACAGATACGCAGTATTTT. Drawing the rest from reference TRBV5-1 and TRBJ2-3, the complete variable domain is KAGVTQTPRYLIKTRGQQVTLSCSPISGHRSVSWYQQTPGQGLQFLFEYFSETQRNKGNFPGRFSGRQFSNSRSEMNVSTLELGDSALYLCASSSEGYSTDTQYFGPGTRLTVL.

This rearrangement joins TRBV2 to TRBJ2-3, with TRBD1 as a possible D gene (6 bases). The CDR3 contains 15 residues. The V and J ends lost 4 bases and 4 bases respectively, with 15 bases between them. Germline V lookup: CDR1 SNHLY, CDR2 FYNNEI. CDR3 nucleotide sequence: TGTGCCAGCAGTGCCCAACAGGGTTTGGCAGATACGCAGTATTTT. The encoded protein is CASSAQQGLADTQYF.

Only a few counts were recorded for this clone. This rearrangement joins TRBV29-1 to TRBJ1-1; D is unresolved. CDR1 and CDR2 (germline): SQVTM, ANQGSEA. CDR3 length: 15 residues. Trimming left V 4 bases short and J 2 bases short, with 17 bases between. CDR3 nucleotide sequence: TGCAGCGTTGCCTATTTCCTAGGAGTTAACACTGAAGCTTTCTTT. It translates to CSVAYFLGVNTEAFF. The entire variable domain, with the rest obtained from reference TRBV29-1 and TRBJ1-1, is as follows: SAVISQKPSRDICQRGTSLTIQCQVDSQVTMMFWYRQQPGQSLTLIATANQGSEATYESGFVIDKFPISRPNLTFSTLTVSNMSPEDSSIYLCSVAYFLGVNTEAFFGQGTRLTVV.

This clone was detected only once. The rearrangement uses TRBV24-1 and TRBJ2-2; a weak D match, TRBD1 (5 bases). V dropped 3 bases and J dropped 0 bases, with 10 bases sitting between them. This CDR3 region has 16 residues. CDR1 and CDR2 from the germline V gene are KGHDR and SFDVKD. Written as DNA, the CDR3 is TGTGCCACCAGTGATCCGACAGATTCGAACACCGGGGAGCTGTTTTTT. Translation: CATSDPTDSNTGELFF.

This chain uses TRBV15 with TRBJ2-3; 12 bases map to TRBD2. Germline assignment: CDR1 LNHNV and CDR2 YYDKDF (reference sequence). After removal of 6 bases from V and 2 bases from J, the junction contained 6 bases not matched to a gene. The CDR3 has 16 amino acids. In DNA form, the CDR3 reads TGTGCCACCAGTCCTAGCGGGGGGGCCTTCACAGATACGCAGTATTTT. Amino acid sequence: CATSPSGGAFTDTQYF.

This chain links TRBV24-1 with TRBJ1-5; D not resolved. CDR1 KGHDR and CDR2 SFDVKD come from the germline V gene. The CDR3 has 14 residues. Trimming removed 7 bases from V and 0 bases from J, with 9 bases in between. CDR3 loop: CATSRHYSNQPQHF. CDR3 in DNA: TGTGCCACCAGCCGACATTATAGCAATCAGCCCCAGCATTTT.

This clone showed up just a few times. This chain connects TRBV11-2 to TRBJ1-5; TRBD1 might be the D (5 bases). Germline values: CDR1 SGHAT, CDR2 FQNNGV. The V end lost 4 bases, the J end lost 5 bases, and 15 bases lay between the germline ends. CDR3 length equals 15 residues. The CDR3 here is CASSSPGRAHQPQHF. DNA for the CDR3: TGTGCCAGCAGCTCCCCCGGCAGGGCTCATCAGCCCCAGCATTTT.

V and J are TRBV4-3 and TRBJ2-7, with a tentative D call TRBD1 (5 bases). V lost 0 bases and J 3 bases, leaving 12 bases between the germline ends. CDR1 LGHNA and CDR2 YSLEER come from the germline V gene. This CDR3 is 15 amino acids long. The CDR3 reads CASSQEWGQLYEQYF. Here the CDR3 DNA reads TGCGCCAGCAGCCAAGAGTGGGGCCAACTCTACGAGCAGTACTTC.

This chain links TRBV18 with TRBJ1-3; D remains ambiguous. Between the trimmed V and J ends, which lost 2 bases and 4 bases, there was a span of 12 bases. The V gene's germline CDR1 is KGHSH and CDR2 LQKENI. The length of the CDR3 is 15 residues. As DNA, the CDR3 is TGTGCCAGCTCACCAGGCTACAGTTACGGAAACACCATATATTTT. Translating gives CASSPGYSYGNTIYF.

The chain links TRBV2 to TRBJ2-6; D possibly corresponds to TRBD1 (6 bases). Trimming cost V 5 bases and J 0 bases, with 14 bases left between them. The CDR3 consists of 17 residues. Germline V CDR1 and CDR2: SNHLY, FYNNEI. The CDR3 sequence: CASSIGRDISGANVLTF. The CDR3 DNA reads as TGTGCCAGCAGTATCGGCAGGGACATCTCTGGGGCCAACGTCCTGACTTTC.

Note on this clone: Other DNA sequences in this specimen translate into the identical CDR3. The chain has TRBV24-1 and TRBJ2-2; D may be TRBD2 (5 bases). The V end was cut by 0 bases, the J end by 1 base, with 8 bases between. This CDR3 contains 16 residues. The germline V gene encodes CDR1 KGHDR and CDR2 SFDVKD. The CDR3 spells CATSDLGRGNTGELFF. DNA of the CDR3: TGTGCCACCAGTGATTTGGGCCGGGGGAACACCGGGGAGCTGTTTTTT.

V and J are TRBV18 and TRBJ1-1, with 9 bases identical to TRBD1. The CDR3 consists of 14 residues. The V gene's germline CDR1 is KGHSH and CDR2 LQKENI. With V trimmed by 6 bases and J by 8 bases, 10 bases remained unmatched. This CDR3 is CASSLQGASGEAFF. As DNA, the CDR3 is TGTGCCAGCTCCCTACAGGGGGCAAGTGGGGAAGCTTTCTTT.

The genes are TRBV9 and TRBJ1-1; D call uncertain. This CDR3 spans 15 amino acids. Germline-derived CDR1 and CDR2 are SGDLS and YYNGEE. V shed 1 base and J shed 1 base, with 11 bases lying between them. Here the CDR3 DNA reads TGTGCCAGCAGCGTATTAGGCGGAGCGAACACTGAAGCTTTCTTT. Residues: CASSVLGGANTEAFF. Full variable domain (missing parts from reference TRBV9 and TRBJ1-1): DSGVTQTPKHLITATGQRVTLRCSPRSGDLSVYWYQQSLDQGLQFLIQYYNGEERAKGNILERFSAQQFPDLHSELNLSSLELGDSALYFCASSVLGGANTEAFFGQGTRLTVV.

This sequence joins TRBV5-1 and TRBJ2-3; the match to TRBD1 covers 11 bases. The CDR3 loop spans 16 amino acids. Trimming took 4 bases from V and 6 from J; bases not matched to a gene: 10. Per germline, CDR1 SGHRS and CDR2 YFSETQ. The CDR3 DNA reads TGCGCCAGCAGCCCCCGGGACAGGGGGACGGGTGATACGCAGTATTTT. It translates to CASSPRDRGTGDTQYF.

The chain recombines TRBV11-2 with TRBJ1-1, with TRBD1 identical over 9 bases. V was pared by 4 bases and J by 7 bases, with 4 bases of the junction left unmatched. Germline loops: CDR1 SGHAT, CDR2 FQNNGV. This CDR3 spans 13 amino acids. The CDR3 coding sequence is TGTGCCAGCAGCTCGGACAGGGGAGATGAAGCTTTCTTT. Its translation: CASSSDRGDEAFF.

The chain combines TRBV3-1 (or the pseudogene TRBV3-2) with TRBJ2-3, with a weak D call TRBD2 (7 bases). Trimming removed 4 bases from V and 5 bases from J, with 19 bases in between. CDR3 length equals 16 residues. Germline V gene sequence: CDR1 LGHDT, CDR2 YNNKEL (reference sequence). The CDR3 nucleotides are TGTGCCAGCAGCCTGTCACTAGGGGGGGGGCAAGATACGCAGTATTTT. As protein: CASSLSLGGGQDTQYF.

The CDR3 sequence: CASKLYYGYTF. The CDR3 DNA reads as TGTGCCAGCAAACTATACTATGGCTACACCTTC. The chain uses TRBV6-5 and TRBJ1-2; D unresolved. The germline CDR1 and CDR2 sequences are MNHEY and SVGAGI. The CDR3 totals 11 residues. The V end lost 7 bases, the J end lost 3 bases, and 6 bases lay between the germline ends.

The J gene is TRBJ1-4, the V gene TRBV7-9; 7 bases line up with TRBD1. Germline trimming cut 5 bases from V and 4 bases from J; bases unmatched to any gene: 4. The length of the CDR3 is 14 residues. From germline, CDR1 is SEHNR and CDR2 FQNEAQ (reference sequence). CDR3: CASSPGQLNEKLFF. CDR3 DNA: TGTGCCAGCAGCCCGGGACAGCTTAATGAAAAACTGTTTTTT.

The chain links TRBV29-1 to TRBJ2-1; D possibly corresponds to TRBD2 (7 bases). This CDR3 has 14 residues. Germline V gives CDR1 SQVTM, CDR2 ANQGSEA. V was shortened by 7 bases and J by 9 bases, with 22 bases between the two germline ends. The CDR3 is CSALGGPINLEQFF. The CDR3 region has the DNA TGCAGCGCACTCGGGGGGCCCATTAACCTTGAGCAGTTCTTC.

The rearrangement links TRBV2 to TRBJ1-6, with 9 bases fitting TRBD1. The ends lost 6 bases at V and 8 bases at J; junction bases unmatched: 5. The CDR3 is made up of 14 amino acids. Germline V lookup: CDR1 SNHLY, CDR2 FYNNEI. The CDR3 spells CASSLQGADSPLHF. CDR3 bases: TGTGCCAGCAGCCTACAGGGGGCGGATTCACCCCTCCACTTT.

A few counts support this clone. The gene calls are TRBV5-1 and TRBJ2-2, with 7 bases that match TRBD2. Germline assignment: CDR1 SGHRS and CDR2 YFSETQ. This CDR3 has 15 residues. The J segment lost 7 bases and the V segment lost 0 bases, leaving 6 bases of the junction unmatched. This chain's CDR3 is CASSLDSGSHGELFF. The CDR3, as DNA: TGCGCCAGCAGCTTGGATAGCGGGTCTCACGGGGAGCTGTTTTTT. The complete variable domain, with remaining parts taken from reference TRBV5-1 and TRBJ2-2, reads KAGVTQTPRYLIKTRGQQVTLSCSPISGHRSVSWYQQTPGQGLQFLFEYFSETQRNKGNFPGRFSGRQFSNSRSEMNVSTLELGDSALYLCASSLDSGSHGELFFGEGSRLTVL.

The chain carries TRBV27 and TRBJ2-7; perhaps TRBD1 as D (7 bases). The CDR3 extends over 14 amino acids. Trimming shortened V by 6 bases and J by 6 bases, and 18 bases separated the two germline ends. Germline V gene sequence: CDR1 MNHEY, CDR2 SMNVEV (reference sequence). The CDR3 protein is CASRRQGGIGEQYF. The CDR3 DNA is TGTGCCAGCAGAAGGCAGGGGGGAATAGGCGAGCAGTACTTC.

The chain uses TRBV24-1 and TRBJ1-5; 8 bases map to TRBD1. V lost 5 bases to trimming and J lost 1 base; unmatched junction nucleotides: 3. The germline gives CDR1 KGHDR, CDR2 SFDVKD. This CDR3 has 15 amino acids. The CDR3 protein is CATSVTGASNQPQHF. Here the CDR3 DNA reads TGTGCCACCAGTGTGACAGGGGCCAGCAATCAGCCCCAGCATTTT.

The chain is built from TRBV30 and TRBJ2-5; D not resolved. The V end lost 0 bases, the J end lost 4 bases, and 9 bases lay between the germline ends. Germline V gene lookup returns CDR1 GTSNPN and CDR2 SVGIG (reference sequence). The CDR3 covers 13 residues. CDR3 sequence reads: CAWSVWARETQYF. The CDR3 nucleotides read TGTGCCTGGAGTGTATGGGCCAGAGAGACCCAGTACTTC.

V gene TRBV7-8 combines with J gene TRBJ2-3; 9 bases fit TRBD2. V was clipped by 4 bases and J by 4 bases; unmatched bases: 12. Germline V gene lookup returns CDR1 SGHVS and CDR2 FQNEAQ. The CDR3 loop spans 17 amino acids. The CDR3 sequence: CASSSPPGGGVPDTQYF. The DNA for the CDR3 is TGTGCCAGCAGCTCCCCCCCCGGCGGGGGGGTCCCAGATACGCAGTATTTT.

CDR3 loop: CASSTTGVDTEAFF. Written as DNA, the CDR3 is TGTGCCAGCAGCACGACAGGGGTGGACACTGAAGCTTTCTTT. The rearrangement joins TRBV11-3 to TRBJ1-1; TRBD1 agrees at 8 bases. In germline, CDR1 is SGHNT, CDR2 YENEEA. The V and J ends lost 5 bases and 3 bases, in that order; junction bases with no gene match: 5. The CDR3 is 14 amino acids.

This rearrangement joins TRBV28 to TRBJ1-1; 8 bases line up with TRBD1. The V gene end was trimmed by 6 bases and the J gene end by 1 base; junction bases not matched to a gene: 4. Germline values: CDR1 MDHEN, CDR2 SYDVKM. The CDR3 sequence is 14 residues long. The CDR3 loop is CASRVDRGNTEAFF. CDR3 DNA: TGTGCCAGCAGAGTAGACAGGGGGAACACTGAAGCTTTCTTT.

The chain links TRBV5-1 to TRBJ1-3; maybe TRBD1 (6 bases). There are 15 residues in the CDR3. Germline lookup yields CDR1 SGHRS and CDR2 YFSETQ. V was cut by 4 bases and J by 0 bases, with 11 bases left in between. As DNA, the CDR3 is TGCGCCAGCAGCAGGGACATCGCCTCTGGAAACACCATATATTTT. It yields the protein CASSRDIASGNTIYF.

This rearrangement joins TRBV5-4 to TRBJ1-2, with TRBD1 matching 9 bases. The ends lost 0 bases at V and 1 base at J; junction bases unmatched: 4. CDR1 is SGHNT and CDR2 is YYREEE in the germline V gene (reference sequence). This CDR3 is built from 16 residues. In nucleotides, the CDR3 is TGTGCCAGCAGCTTGGGGGGACAGGGCTTTAACTATGGCTACACCTTC. Residues: CASSLGGQGFNYGYTF.

This clone came up once. The chain couples TRBV2 to TRBJ2-3, with a weak D call TRBD2 (6 bases). Trimming took 3 bases from V and 4 from J, leaving 11 bases between them. CDR3 size: 14 residues. Germline V CDR1 and CDR2: SNHLY, FYNNEI. The CDR3: CASSDRGDADTQYF. As DNA, the CDR3 is TGTGCCAGCAGTGATCGCGGGGATGCAGATACGCAGTATTTT.